One sample yielded the 28 T cell receptor beta chains listed below, sequenced in a study of CD8+ T cells in alopecia areata. Alopecia areata patients had lesional scalp punch biopsies and peripheral blood taken from them. Sequencing used cDNA as its template, made by extracting RNA and reverse transcribing it. TCRdb keeps only in-frame clones here, not all; method: immunoSEQ multiplex PCR. The sample holds approximately 12,000 clones, 60% seen once. The sample comprised skin. The receptors stem from a human donor with alopecia areata.

This sequence joins TRBV4-3 and TRBJ2-1; perhaps TRBD2 as D (6 bases). The germline V and J ends were trimmed by 0 bases and 15 bases, with 15 bases remaining between them. Germline assignment: CDR1 LGHNA and CDR2 YSLEER. This CDR3 spans 13 amino acids. CDR3 nucleotides: TGCGCCAGCAGCCAAGATTGGGGGGACGGGCCGTTCTTC. Translation: CASSQDWGDGPFF.

J is TRBJ2-3 and V is TRBV6-6, with 8 bases fitting TRBD2. The CDR3 sequence is 15 residues long. In germline, CDR1 is MNHNY, CDR2 SVGAGI (reference sequence). The V gene end was trimmed by 5 bases and the J gene end by 2 bases; junction bases not matched to a gene: 6. The CDR3 nucleotides are TGTGCCAGCAGTCGAGATAGCGGGACCACAGATACGCAGTATTTT. Translating gives CASSRDSGTTDTQYF.

This clone occurred once. This rearrangement joins TRBV5-5 to TRBJ2-1; no clear D gene. This CDR3 has 14 residues. Trimming stripped 5 bases from V and 5 bases from J, with 14 bases between. From germline, CDR1 is SGHKS and CDR2 YYEKEE (reference sequence). CDR3 nucleotide sequence: TGTGCCAGCAGTTACACAAGGTGGGACAATGAGCAGTTCTTC. This translates into CASSYTRWDNEQFF.

The chain combines TRBV4-3 with TRBJ1-5; no clear D. The germline gives CDR1 LGHNA, CDR2 YSLEER. V was cut by 0 bases and J by 8 bases, with 8 bases left in between. This CDR3 is built from 13 residues. This CDR3 reads CASSQDIWEPQHF. The CDR3 DNA reads TGCGCCAGCAGCCAAGATATCTGGGAGCCCCAGCATTTT.

This clone is medium-sized. The gene calls are TRBV28 and TRBJ2-7; 9 nucleotides match TRBD1. The germline V gene has CDR1 MDHEN and CDR2 SYDVKM. The CDR3 has 16 residues. V lost 5 bases to trimming and J lost 2 bases; unmatched junction nucleotides: 10. CDR3 coding DNA: TGTGCCAGCAGTAATCCCTGGACAGGGGAGGCCTACGAGCAGTACTTC. This codes for CASSNPWTGEAYEQYF.

The chain couples TRBV4-1 to TRBJ1-2; D is possibly TRBD1 (6 bases). The germline gives CDR1 MGHRA, CDR2 YSYEKL. V lost 4 bases and J 5 bases, leaving 17 bases between the germline ends. This CDR3 has 15 amino acids. CDR3 in DNA: TGCGCCAGCAGCCCTCTTTGGGCAGGGGATTATGGCTACACCTTC. This encodes CASSPLWAGDYGYTF.

The chain joins TRBV28 to TRBJ2-5; D is perhaps TRBD2 (6 bases). CDR1 and CDR2 from the germline V gene are MDHEN and SYDVKM. The CDR3 contains 15 residues. Trimming shortened V by 5 bases and J by 1 base, and 14 bases separated the two germline ends. In DNA form, the CDR3 reads TGTGCCAGCAGTGGATCCCATAGCGGCCAAGAGACCCAGTACTTC. Encoded protein: CASSGSHSGQETQYF.

The chain is built from TRBV10-1 and TRBJ2-2; 10 positions agree with TRBD2. This CDR3 is 15 amino acids long. Germline V lookup: CDR1 WNHNN, CDR2 SYGVQD (reference sequence). J was trimmed by 1 base and V by 4 bases; bases with no gene match: 0. DNA for the CDR3: TGCGCCAGCAGTGCTAGCGGGAGGAACACCGGGGAGCTGTTTTTT. Protein sequence: CASSASGRNTGELFF.

The rearrangement uses TRBV4-3 and TRBJ2-7, with TRBD1 identical over 7 bases. V lost 0 bases to trimming and J lost 2 bases; unmatched junction nucleotides: 7. Germline V lookup: CDR1 LGHNA, CDR2 YSLEER. The CDR3 has 16 residues. The CDR3: CASSQDPRTGAYEQYF. In DNA, the CDR3 is TGCGCCAGCAGCCAAGATCCCCGGACAGGCGCCTACGAGCAGTACTTC.

The chain links TRBV6-1 to TRBJ2-2, with D unclear. The CDR3 spans 14 residues. The germline V gene encodes CDR1 MNHNS and CDR2 SASEGT. Deletions cut 10 bases from V and 4 bases from J, with 16 bases between. The CDR3 reads CANRPAPGTGELFF. In DNA form, the CDR3 reads TGTGCCAATCGACCGGCTCCGGGCACCGGGGAGCTGTTTTTT.

The CDR3 spells CASSLVLGLVGELFF. DNA of the CDR3: TGTGCCAGCAGCTTAGTCTTGGGACTAGTCGGGGAGCTGTTTTTT. The chain links TRBV7-2 to TRBJ2-2; TRBD2 matches 8 bases. Germline lookup yields CDR1 SGHTA and CDR2 FQGNSA. The length of the CDR3 is 15 residues. Trimming cost V 1 base and J 7 bases; bases outside gene matches: 5. Filled out from reference TRBV7-2 and TRBJ2-2, the complete variable domain reads GAGVSQSPSNKVTEKGKDVELRCDPISGHTALYWYRQSLGQGLEFLIYFQGNSAPDKSGLPSDRFSAERTGGSVSTLTIQRTQQEDSAVYLCASSLVLGLVGELFFGEGSRLTVL.

J is TRBJ2-3 and V is TRBV6-5; possible D gene TRBD2, 6 bases. CDR1 and CDR2 from the germline V gene are MNHEY and SVGAGI. V was cut by 2 bases and J by 6 bases, with 15 bases left in between. This CDR3 is 15 amino acids long. This CDR3 is CASSYRRIRGDTQYF. The CDR3 coding sequence is TGTGCCAGCAGTTACAGGCGGATTCGGGGGGATACGCAGTATTTT.

V is TRBV6-4 and J is TRBJ2-1, with 11 bases fitting TRBD2. Germline values: CDR1 MRHNA, CDR2 SNTAGT. The ends lost 5 bases at V and 8 bases at J; junction bases unmatched: 8. The CDR3 consists of 15 residues. CDR3 residues: CASSQLAGELDEQFF. In DNA form, the CDR3 reads TGTGCCAGCAGTCAACTAGCGGGAGAATTGGATGAGCAGTTCTTC.

The chain couples TRBV5-1 to TRBJ2-7; D not certain. V gave up 0 bases and J gave up 7 bases, with 11 bases separating them. In germline, CDR1 is SGHRS, CDR2 YFSETQ. This CDR3 spans 13 amino acids. The CDR3 nucleotides read TGCGCCAGCAGCTTGGCGGCAGAGTGGGAGCAGTACTTC. Translation: CASSLAAEWEQYF.

The CDR3 region is CASRPLTVQSSYEQYF. The CDR3 nucleotides read TGTGCCAGCAGACCCCTTACAGTACAGAGCTCCTACGAGCAGTACTTC. The chain carries TRBV28 and TRBJ2-7; D not certain. Germline V gene lookup returns CDR1 MDHEN and CDR2 SYDVKM. Trimming removed 6 bases from V and 0 bases from J, with 18 bases in between. The CDR3 runs to 16 residues.

This clone occurred a few times. J is TRBJ2-3 and V is TRBV7-3, with D maybe TRBD2 (5 bases). V shed 5 bases and J shed 0 bases, with 6 bases lying between them. The CDR3 runs 13 residues. The germline CDR1 and CDR2 sequences are SGHTA and FQGTGA. Here the CDR3 reads CASSRTSTDTQYF. For the CDR3, the DNA is TGTGCCAGCAGCCGGACTAGCACAGATACGCAGTATTTT.

This clone was observed once. The chain employs TRBV14 and TRBJ2-1, with D possibly being TRBD1 or TRBD2 (5 bases each). The germline CDR1 and CDR2 sequences are SGHDN and FVKESK. The length of the CDR3 is 14 residues. The V end was cut by 1 base, the J end by 12 bases, with 16 bases between. Here the CDR3 reads CASSQVRAFGGQFF. The CDR3, as DNA: TGTGCCAGCAGCCAAGTAAGAGCCTTTGGGGGGCAGTTCTTC.

The rearrangement links TRBV4-3 to TRBJ2-1; 7 bases are shared with TRBD2. Trimming took 5 bases from V and 10 from J; bases not matched to a gene: 14. The CDR3 spans 15 residues. Germline CDR1 is LGHNA and CDR2 is YSLEER. CDR3 DNA: TGCGCCAGCAGCTCGTGGGGACTACCTGGGACGGAGCAGTTCTTC. Protein sequence: CASSSWGLPGTEQFF.

This clone has a handful of counts. CDR3 residues: CASSAGQGNYQPQHF. The CDR3 nucleotides read TGTGCCAGCAGCGCGGGACAGGGAAACTATCAGCCCCAGCATTTT. The rearrangement links TRBV11-2 to TRBJ1-5, with TRBD1 matching 9 bases. This CDR3 has 15 amino acids. Germline V gene sequence: CDR1 SGHAT, CDR2 FQNNGV. V gave up 5 bases and J gave up 5 bases; unmatched junction bases: 7.

The table lists this clone with a count of one. The CDR3 reads CASSLDPDTQYF. The DNA for the CDR3 is TGCGCCAGCAGCTTGGACCCAGATACGCAGTATTTT. The chain has TRBV5-1 and TRBJ2-3; no clear D. The CDR3 totals 12 residues. Germline V lookup: CDR1 SGHRS, CDR2 YFSETQ. Trimming took off 0 bases at V and 4 bases at J, with 3 bases between the two ends.

The sample holds a few counts of this clone. V is TRBV6-1 and J is TRBJ1-3; weak D call: TRBD1 (5 bases). Germline V gene data show CDR1 as MNHNS and CDR2 as SASEGT. The CDR3 sequence is 14 residues long. With 7 bases removed from V and 4 bases from J, the gap between germline ends came to 14 bases. CDR3 sequence (DNA): TGTGCCAGCATTCAGACAGCTCTCGGAAACACCATATATTTT. This sequence encodes CASIQTALGNTIYF.

This clone was seen a few times. V gene TRBV7-6 combines with J gene TRBJ2-1; D remains unclear. V gave up 8 bases and J gave up 0 bases, with 14 bases separating them. Germline CDR1 SGHVS, CDR2 FNYEAQ. This CDR3 comprises 15 residues. The CDR3 here is CASSLDWGSYNEQFF. CDR3 nucleotide sequence: TGTGCCAGCTCCTTAGACTGGGGCTCCTACAATGAGCAGTTCTTC.

This chain joins TRBV14 and TRBJ2-5, with 12 bases lining up with TRBD2. The CDR3 runs to 15 residues. The V gene end was trimmed by 7 bases and the J gene end by 4 bases; junction bases not matched to a gene: 7. From germline, CDR1 is SGHDN and CDR2 FVKESK. CDR3 residues: CASTRLAGARETQYF. The DNA of the CDR3 is TGTGCCAGCACCCGACTAGCGGGAGCCCGAGAGACCCAGTACTTC.

This rearrangement joins TRBV4-3 to TRBJ2-5; D not certain. The V gene's germline CDR1 is LGHNA and CDR2 YSLEER. V lost 2 bases, J lost 5 bases, and 12 bases lay in between. This CDR3 is built from 14 residues. The CDR3 sequence: CASSQTILEETQYF. In DNA form, the CDR3 reads TGCGCCAGCAGCCAAACCATTCTGGAGGAGACCCAGTACTTC.

The chain combines TRBV6-5 with TRBJ1-1; D unclear. Germline V lookup: CDR1 MNHEY, CDR2 SVGAGI. The CDR3 has 12 residues. The germline V and J ends were trimmed by 4 bases and 2 bases, with 5 bases remaining between them. The CDR3, as DNA: TGTGCCAGCAGTTTCAGAAACACTGAAGCTTTCTTT. Amino acid sequence: CASSFRNTEAFF.

Remarks on this clone: The same CDR3 also results from other DNA sequences found in this sample. The chain employs TRBV9 and TRBJ2-2, with D maybe TRBD1 (6 bases). The CDR3 covers 15 residues. With 0 bases removed from V and 0 bases from J, the gap between germline ends came to 6 bases. Germline V gene lookup returns CDR1 SGDLS and CDR2 YYNGEE. Written as DNA, the CDR3 is TGTGCCAGCAGCGTAGGACAGGCGAACACCGGGGAGCTGTTTTTT. This translates into CASSVGQANTGELFF.

The CDR3 DNA is TGTGCCAGCAGTTCGCCGGGACTAGCGGCAGATACGCAGTATTTT. Translating gives CASSSPGLAADTQYF. This sequence joins TRBV27 and TRBJ2-3, with TRBD2 matching over 11 bases. Germline V CDR1 and CDR2: MNHEY, SMNVEV (reference sequence). V gave up 4 bases and J gave up 4 bases; unmatched junction bases: 4. The CDR3 totals 15 residues.

V usage is TRBV7-2 and J usage is TRBJ2-1, with D possibly being TRBD2 (6 bases). The CDR3 runs to 13 residues. Germline V gene data show CDR1 as SGHTA and CDR2 as FQGNSA. V shed 1 base and J shed 9 bases, with 10 bases lying between them. CDR3 sequence: CASSLDNGGEQFF. DNA of the CDR3: TGTGCCAGCAGCTTAGATAACGGGGGTGAGCAGTTCTTC.